The entry below describes one T cell receptor beta chain. Its antigen is currently not known. No clone much larger than this one lies a single base away; base qualities are absent. Trimming leaves V shorter by 0 bases and J shorter by 5 bases, with the junction holding 1 base beyond the gene matches. Counted from cysteine to phenylalanine, this CDR3 has 14 amino acids. Kept here is only the CDR3 DNA, which spans 42 bases and is read in frame from base 1. From a lookup of the germline V gene, CDR1 and CDR2 are SGDLS and YYNGEE. The sample is drawn from a study of blood T cell repertoires in COVID-19 (dated by TCRdb to the early 2020s). In terms of the full investigation: Samples from collaborators originated in the United States, Italy and Spain and spanned both the acute and convalescent phases of COVID-19. The material from the prospective study consisted of cDNA or gDNA derived from T cells, B-cell-depleted T cells, or PBMCs. The dataset comprised deeply sampled blood TCRbeta repertoires from subjects exposed to, actively infected with, or recovered from COVID-19. A freely available public database, intended as a resource for researchers studying the immune response to SARS-CoV-2, is where the repertoires were released. Samples were obtained from the ongoing ImmuneRACE study (first 160 participants) and from 1,200 or so subjects provided by 6 global collaborators. Sample metadata almost always included a de-identified subject ID, COVID-19 status, age in years and sex. Where HLA class I and class II types were available, the types were taken from metadata supplied by the sample provider, not from assay-based typing. Results the study describes overall, beyond this receptor: The amount of clinical and demographic metadata varied by source and participant and was provided uncurated.

TCRbeta CDR3 regions were amplified from genomic DNA using the immunoSEQ Assay, a bias-controlled multiplex PCR. The paper's processing steps were these. The number of nucleated cells in each sample was estimated from the amplification of reference gene primers within the assay. Sequence reads were collapsed and filtered to measure the absolute abundance of every unique TCRbeta CDR3 rearrangement. Productive Simpson clonality was computed per sample as the square root of Simpson's diversity index over productive rearrangements. Sourced from immuneACCESS, this table was stored by TCRdb with only in-frame sequences that have V and J called. A share of the clones is absent; for the studies checked, an unresolved V gene accounts for under half, and the remainder has no known explanation. The V and J calls and clone size were taken over from that table, and D and trimming were inferred from the DNA. For this sample there are some 200,000 clones; 80% to 90% appear just once. The ten largest clonotypes hold about 1.4% of the sample.

Another Seattle source contributed samples from volunteer blood donors who had recovered from COVID-19. Each collaborating institution followed its own protocols to collect whole blood in K2EDTA tubes. For TCRbeta analysis, collaborator samples were shipped as frozen whole blood, as isolated PBMCs, or as DNA extracted from either sample type. The sequenced sample consisted of peripheral blood. The rearrangement joined TRBV9 to TRBJ2-7; 11 central bases correspond to TRBD1. This TCR derives from a woman in her thirties or forties who had recovered from COVID-19. Here the CDR3 is given as CASSVEGQGDEQYF. At the DNA level, the sequence is TGTGCCAGCAGCGTAGAGGGACAGGGGGACGAGCAGTACTTC.